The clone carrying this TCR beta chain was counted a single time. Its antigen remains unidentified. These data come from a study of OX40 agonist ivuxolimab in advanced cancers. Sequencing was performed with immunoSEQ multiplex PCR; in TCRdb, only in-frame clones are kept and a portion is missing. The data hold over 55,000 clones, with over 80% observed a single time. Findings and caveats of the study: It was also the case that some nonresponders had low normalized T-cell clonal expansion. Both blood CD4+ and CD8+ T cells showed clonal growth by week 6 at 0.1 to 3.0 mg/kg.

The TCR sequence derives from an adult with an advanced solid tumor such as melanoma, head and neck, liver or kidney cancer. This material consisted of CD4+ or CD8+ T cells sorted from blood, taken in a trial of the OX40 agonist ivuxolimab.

The DNA for the CDR3 is TGTGTTTCGCCGGGGGGGTTACAATATGAGCAGTTCTTC. Encoded protein: CVSPGGLQYEQFF. J is TRBJ2-1 and V is TRBV11-3, with 8 bases fitting TRBD2. Germline CDR1 is SGHNT and CDR2 is YENEEA. CDR3 length: 13 residues.